A selection of T cell receptor beta chains follows, all from one sample in a study of post-analysis software for immune sequencing data. TCRdb analysed the PCR reads with MiXCR anew, one entry per CDR3 protein. The sample has fewer than 550,000 distinct CDR3 sequences, 30% to 40% seen once; the top ten hold around 6.1%. Sequencing was carried out using blood. These receptor sequences come from a girl aged 2 to 17 with multiple sclerosis. The CDR3 runs from the conserved cysteine through the conserved F or W. The D gene is left open where the match is weak. Not every row has a clone size; where given, it reads once, few, many or a size class.

j_call d_call v_call clone_size cdr3_aa
TRBJ1-3 TRBD1 TRBV6-6 few CASSPGQGSGNTIYF
TRBJ2-5 NA TRBV28 NA CASSSLRGARETQYF
TRBJ1-2 TRBD1 TRBV5-1 NA CASSSADRGYYGYTF
TRBJ2-5 TRBD1 TRBV7-3 NA CASSRAGGSETQYF
TRBJ2-5 NA TRBV20-1 few CSARTTQKETQYF
TRBJ2-3 TRBD2 TRBV9 few CASSVLSGGTDTQYF
TRBJ1-5 TRBD1 TRBV6-1 NA CASSQGVYSNQPQHF
TRBJ2-3 NA TRBV5-1 NA CASSPFSSRTDTQYF
TRBJ1-2 TRBD1 TRBV12-3/TRBV12-4 NA CASSLAFDRGHGYTF
TRBJ1-1 NA TRBV5-1 NA CASSLWGGDTEAFF
TRBJ2-1 TRBD2 TRBV5-1 NA CASSGTSGGHNEQFF
TRBJ2-1 NA TRBV7-8 few CASSLVGLEQFF
TRBJ2-3 NA TRBV20-1 NA CSALGRRGTDTQYF
TRBJ2-1 TRBD2 TRBV13 once CASSSGVRVNEQFF
TRBJ2-5 NA TRBV21-1 NA CVSSRGQNLQETQYF